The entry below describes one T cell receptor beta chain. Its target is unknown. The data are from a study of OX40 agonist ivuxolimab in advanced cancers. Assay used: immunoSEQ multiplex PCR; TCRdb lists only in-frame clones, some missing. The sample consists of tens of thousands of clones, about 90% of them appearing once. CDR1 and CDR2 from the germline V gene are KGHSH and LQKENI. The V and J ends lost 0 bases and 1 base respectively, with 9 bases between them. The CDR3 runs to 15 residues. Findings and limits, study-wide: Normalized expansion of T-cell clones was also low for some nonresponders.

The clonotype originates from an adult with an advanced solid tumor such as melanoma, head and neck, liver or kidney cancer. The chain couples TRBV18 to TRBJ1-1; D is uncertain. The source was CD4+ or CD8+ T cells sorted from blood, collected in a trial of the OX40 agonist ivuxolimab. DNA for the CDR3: TGTGCCAGCTCACCACCCGGAAAGGGGAACACTGAAGCTTTCTTT. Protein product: CASSPPGKGNTEAFF.